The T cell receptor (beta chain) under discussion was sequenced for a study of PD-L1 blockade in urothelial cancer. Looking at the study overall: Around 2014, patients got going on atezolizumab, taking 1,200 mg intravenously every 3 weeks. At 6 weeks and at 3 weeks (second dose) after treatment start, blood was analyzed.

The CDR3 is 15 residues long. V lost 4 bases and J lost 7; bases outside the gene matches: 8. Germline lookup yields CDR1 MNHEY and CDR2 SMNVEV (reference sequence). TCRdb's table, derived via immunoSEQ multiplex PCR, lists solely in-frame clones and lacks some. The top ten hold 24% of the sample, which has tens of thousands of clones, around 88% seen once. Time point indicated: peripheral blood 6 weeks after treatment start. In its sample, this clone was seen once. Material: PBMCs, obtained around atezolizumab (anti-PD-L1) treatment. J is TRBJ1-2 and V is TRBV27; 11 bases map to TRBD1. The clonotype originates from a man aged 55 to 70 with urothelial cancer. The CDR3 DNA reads TGTGCCAGCAGTTCTGCCGGACAGGGGGCGCTTGGCTACACCTTC. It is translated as CASSSAGQGALGYTF.